A selection of T cell receptor beta chains follows, all from one sample in a study of blood T cell repertoires in COVID-19. The data were produced by immunoSEQ multiplex PCR, yet TCRdb's version contains in-frame clones alone and is incomplete. The sample comprises approximately 190,000 clones, nearly 90% of which are singletons, and under 25% rests with the top ten. Source material: peripheral blood. These receptor sequences come from a man aged 55 to 69 with active or convalescent COVID-19. CDR3s include the opening cysteine and the closing phenylalanine or tryptophan. A D gene is named only where the DNA matches it firmly. Clone size is shown for a subset of rows, as once, few, many or a class of expanded clone.

v_gene: TRBV20-1
j_gene: TRBJ2-7
d_gene: TRBD2
abundance: .
CDR3nt: TGCAGTGCTAGTCAGGGAGGGGATTATGGCGAGCAGTACTTC
CDR3aa: CSASQGGDYGEQYF

v_gene: TRBV9
j_gene: TRBJ2-1
d_gene: TRBD2
abundance: .
CDR3nt: TGTGCCAGCAGCCCGGGACTAGCCACCTACAATGAGCAGTTCTTC
CDR3aa: CASSPGLATYNEQFF

v_gene: TRBV24-1
j_gene: TRBJ1-5
d_gene: TRBD1
abundance: .
CDR3nt: TGTGCCACCAGTGGCACAGGGGAGGCCTATCAGCCCCAGCATTTT
CDR3aa: CATSGTGEAYQPQHF

v_gene: TRBV6-5
j_gene: TRBJ1-1
d_gene: TRBD1
abundance: .
CDR3nt: TGTGCCAGCAGGGAGAACAGGGGAGCGCCCACTGAAGCTTTCTTT
CDR3aa: CASRENRGAPTEAFF

v_gene: TRBV14
j_gene: TRBJ1-6
d_gene: .
abundance: .
CDR3nt: TGTGCCAGCAGCCCCGGACAATACGGCTCACCCCTCCACTTT
CDR3aa: CASSPGQYGSPLHF

v_gene: TRBV5-1
j_gene: TRBJ1-3
d_gene: .
abundance: .
CDR3nt: TGCGCCAGCAGCTCAGGGCCTGGAAACACCATATATTTT
CDR3aa: CASSSGPGNTIYF

v_gene: TRBV5-4
j_gene: TRBJ2-4
d_gene: TRBD2
abundance: .
CDR3nt: TGTGCCAGCAGCCGGCTGAGTAGCGGGGGGGTCGTAGCCAAAAACATTCAGTACTTC
CDR3aa: CASSRLSSGGVVAKNIQYF

v_gene: TRBV5-1
j_gene: TRBJ1-4
d_gene: TRBD1
abundance: .
CDR3nt: TGCGCCAGCAGCTCCCTAGGACAGGGGAGTAATGAAAAACTGTTTTTT
CDR3aa: CASSSLGQGSNEKLFF

v_gene: TRBV6-6
j_gene: TRBJ1-5
d_gene: .
abundance: few
CDR3nt: TGTGCCAGCAGTTACCCCCCGGACACGCAGGGACAGCCCCAGCATTTT
CDR3aa: CASSYPPDTQGQPQHF

v_gene: TRBV2
j_gene: TRBJ1-2
d_gene: TRBD1
abundance: few
CDR3nt: TGTGCCAGCAGTTTCACCCAGGGGGCAAAGGGGTATGGCTACACCTTC
CDR3aa: CASSFTQGAKGYGYTF

v_gene: TRBV6-5
j_gene: TRBJ1-1
d_gene: TRBD1
abundance: .
CDR3nt: TGTGCCAGCAGGGGACAGGGGGCCCCTGAAGCTTTCTTT
CDR3aa: CASRGQGAPEAFF

v_gene: TRBV3-1/TRBV3-2
j_gene: TRBJ1-1
d_gene: .
abundance: .
CDR3nt: TGTGCCAGCAGCCAAGTAGTGAACACTGAAGCTTTCTTT
CDR3aa: CASSQVVNTEAFF

v_gene: TRBV2
j_gene: TRBJ2-5
d_gene: TRBD2
abundance: few
CDR3nt: TGTGCCAGCAGTGAAAAGGCTAGCGGGGACACCCCACGGGGGTACTTC
CDR3aa: CASSEKASGDTPRGYF

v_gene: TRBV18
j_gene: TRBJ1-2
d_gene: TRBD1
abundance: .
CDR3nt: TGTGCCAGCTCACTAAGGACAGGCGGTGGCTACACCTTC
CDR3aa: CASSLRTGGGYTF

v_gene: TRBV15
j_gene: TRBJ1-1
d_gene: TRBD1
abundance: .
CDR3nt: TGTGCCACCAGCAGCGGGACAGGGTATGAACCTGAAGCTTTCTTT
CDR3aa: CATSSGTGYEPEAFF

v_gene: TRBV2
j_gene: TRBJ1-6
d_gene: .
abundance: .
CDR3nt: TGTGCCAGCACCGAGCCGAGCTCCTATAATTCACCCCTCCACTTT
CDR3aa: CASTEPSSYNSPLHF

v_gene: TRBV3-1/TRBV3-2
j_gene: TRBJ1-3
d_gene: .
abundance: .
CDR3nt: TGTGCCTCAAGCAGAGAAGGAGCTGGAAACACCATATATTTT
CDR3aa: CASSREGAGNTIYF

v_gene: TRBV12-3/TRBV12-4
j_gene: TRBJ2-5
d_gene: .
abundance: .
CDR3nt: TGTGCCAGCAGTCGAGACGGTGGAGGGGCCCAGTACTTC
CDR3aa: CASSRDGGGAQYF

v_gene: TRBV29-1
j_gene: TRBJ2-7
d_gene: TRBD1
abundance: .
CDR3nt: TGCAGCGTCGGACAGGGGGGCACCTACGAGCAGTACTTC
CDR3aa: CSVGQGGTYEQYF